These T cell receptor beta chains were read from a single sample in a study of graft-versus-host responses after intestinal transplantation. Profiling relied on immunoSEQ multiplex PCR, and the TCRdb table lists in-frame clones only, not all of them. The table includes approximately 37,000 clones, just under 90% detected once. The sample was PBMCs, taken almost 270 days after transplant. The source is a human patient who received an intestinal transplant, so some T cells may come from the graft donor. Each CDR3 is given with its conserved first and last residue. Fields, in order: V gene, clone size, J gene, D gene, CDR3 protein, CDR3 DNA. A D gene is named only where the DNA matches it firmly. A row's size may be missing; if present it is once, few, many or a size class.

V: TRBV29-1
size: -
J: TRBJ2-3
D: TRBD1
CDR3: CSVEDLTDRDADTQYF
DNA: TGCAGCGTTGAAGATTTGACGGACAGGGATGCAGATACGCAGTATTTT

V: TRBV4-1
size: -
J: TRBJ1-4
D: -
CDR3: CASSPSRTSNEKLFF
DNA: TGCGCCAGCAGCCCATCGAGGACATCCAATGAAAAACTGTTTTTT

V: TRBV7-9
size: -
J: TRBJ2-3
D: -
CDR3: CASSFPEGLDTQYF
DNA: TGTGCCAGCAGCTTCCCCGAGGGACTAGATACGCAGTATTTT

V: TRBV5-4
size: -
J: TRBJ2-2
D: -
CDR3: CASSPTRGSLELFF
DNA: TGTGCCAGCAGCCCCACGCGGGGCTCTCTAGAGCTGTTTTTT

V: TRBV4-2
size: -
J: TRBJ2-7
D: TRBD2
CDR3: CASSQLAGANYEQYF
DNA: TGTGCCAGCAGCCAATTAGCGGGGGCGAACTACGAGCAGTACTTC

V: TRBV7-8
size: -
J: TRBJ2-3
D: TRBD1
CDR3: CASSLVPLGQGLTDTQYF
DNA: TGTGCCAGCAGCTTAGTCCCTCTGGGACAGGGTCTCACAGATACGCAGTATTTT

V: TRBV6-5
size: -
J: TRBJ2-7
D: TRBD2
CDR3: CASSYGAGSSYEQYF
DNA: TGTGCCAGCAGTTATGGAGCGGGAAGCTCCTACGAGCAGTACTTC

V: TRBV6-6
size: -
J: TRBJ2-2
D: -
CDR3: CASRGDTGELFF
DNA: TGTGCCAGCAGGGGGGACACCGGGGAGCTGTTTTTT

V: TRBV19
size: once
J: TRBJ2-1
D: -
CDR3: CASSWRGGLDEQFF
DNA: TGTGCCAGTAGTTGGAGGGGGGGGTTGGATGAGCAGTTCTTC

V: TRBV4-2
size: -
J: TRBJ2-2
D: TRBD2
CDR3: CASSQDSGGATGELFF
DNA: TGTGCCAGCAGCCAAGATAGCGGGGGGGCTACCGGGGAGCTGTTTTTT

V: TRBV4-1
size: -
J: TRBJ1-6
D: -
CDR3: CASSQDQGRRINSPLHF
DNA: TGCGCCAGCAGCCAAGATCAAGGGCGGCGGATTAATTCACCCCTCCACTTT

V: TRBV7-7
size: -
J: TRBJ2-4
D: -
CDR3: CASSLKQGRRGNIQYF
DNA: TGTGCCAGCAGCTTAAAGCAGGGGCGTAGGGGAAACATTCAGTACTTC

V: TRBV7-2
size: -
J: TRBJ2-2
D: -
CDR3: CASRQTGGVTGELFF
DNA: TGTGCCAGCAGACAAACAGGGGGGGTGACCGGGGAGCTGTTTTTT

V: TRBV11-2
size: few
J: TRBJ2-3
D: -
CDR3: CASSLGDTQYF
DNA: TGTGCCAGCAGCTTAGGAGATACGCAGTATTTT

V: TRBV7-9
size: -
J: TRBJ2-7
D: -
CDR3: CASSSLGELLSYEQYF
DNA: TGTGCCAGCAGCTCACTTGGGGAGCTTCTCTCCTACGAGCAGTACTTC

V: TRBV7-9
size: -
J: TRBJ1-2
D: -
CDR3: CASSPRAAANYGYTF
DNA: TGTGCCAGCAGCCCCCGGGCGGCTGCTAACTATGGCTACACCTTC

V: TRBV29-1
size: -
J: TRBJ2-5
D: TRBD2
CDR3: CSGASGPQETQYF
DNA: TGCAGCGGAGCTAGCGGCCCCCAAGAGACCCAGTACTTC

V: TRBV6-6
size: -
J: TRBJ1-5
D: -
CDR3: CASSYRGEGFQPQHF
DNA: TGTGCCAGCAGTTATAGGGGAGAGGGTTTTCAGCCCCAGCATTTT

V: TRBV18
size: -
J: TRBJ2-7
D: TRBD1
CDR3: CASSPPDRSSYEQYF
DNA: TGTGCCAGCTCACCACCGGACAGGTCCTCCTACGAGCAGTACTTC

V: TRBV5-1
size: -
J: TRBJ1-1
D: TRBD1
CDR3: CASSFVGGTRITEAFF
DNA: TGCGCCAGCAGCTTTGTAGGGGGCACGCGGATCACTGAAGCTTTCTTT

V: TRBV5-1
size: -
J: TRBJ1-1
D: -
CDR3: CASSLSGGNTEAFF
DNA: TGCGCCAGCAGCTTGAGCGGGGGAAACACTGAAGCTTTCTTT

V: TRBV11-2
size: -
J: TRBJ2-3
D: TRBD2
CDR3: CASSSTSGGYTDTQYF
DNA: TGTGCCAGCAGCTCGACTAGCGGGGGATACACAGATACGCAGTATTTT

V: TRBV27
size: -
J: TRBJ2-7
D: TRBD2
CDR3: CASSEKGPSGYYEQYF
DNA: TGTGCCAGCAGTGAAAAGGGGCCTAGCGGGTACTACGAGCAGTACTTC

V: TRBV4-1
size: -
J: TRBJ1-1
D: TRBD1
CDR3: CASSHPGQGRTEAFF
DNA: TGCGCCAGCAGCCACCCGGGACAGGGAAGGACTGAAGCTTTCTTT

V: TRBV18
size: -
J: TRBJ1-2
D: TRBD1
CDR3: CASSPSRTGNYGYTF
DNA: TGTGCCAGCTCACCGAGCCGGACAGGGAACTATGGCTACACCTTC

V: TRBV23-1
size: -
J: TRBJ1-5
D: -
CDR3: CASSPPLLTDQPQHF
DNA: TGCGCCAGCAGTCCACCCCTCCTCACGGATCAGCCCCAGCATTTT

V: TRBV5-1
size: -
J: TRBJ2-7
D: TRBD1
CDR3: CASSTGTGLSYEQYF
DNA: TGCGCCAGCAGCACCGGGACAGGGCTCTCCTACGAGCAGTACTTC

V: TRBV30
size: once
J: TRBJ2-7
D: TRBD1
CDR3: CACDRGIYEQYF
DNA: TGTGCCTGTGACAGGGGGATTTACGAGCAGTACTTC

V: TRBV19
size: -
J: TRBJ2-7
D: TRBD2
CDR3: CASSKLAGAYEQYF
DNA: TGTGCCAGTAGTAAGCTAGCGGGGGCCTACGAGCAGTACTTC

V: TRBV9
size: -
J: TRBJ1-2
D: -
CDR3: CASSSSGGSYGYTF
DNA: TGTGCCAGCAGCTCTTCTGGGGGGTCCTATGGCTACACCTTC

V: TRBV7-9
size: -
J: TRBJ2-5
D: -
CDR3: CASSFQETQYF
DNA: TGTGCCAGCAGCTTCCAGGAGACCCAGTACTTC

V: TRBV29-1
size: -
J: TRBJ1-1
D: -
CDR3: CSVDRSNTEAFF
DNA: TGCAGCGTTGACAGGTCGAACACTGAAGCTTTCTTT

V: TRBV18
size: -
J: TRBJ2-1
D: -
CDR3: CASSPPGPGSSYNEQFF
DNA: TGTGCCAGCTCCCCCCCGGGCCCGGGGAGCTCCTACAATGAGCAGTTCTTC

V: TRBV9
size: -
J: TRBJ2-3
D: TRBD2
CDR3: CASSVEYGGGAEDTQYF
DNA: TGTGCCAGCAGCGTAGAGTATGGCGGGGGGGCGGAAGATACGCAGTATTTT

V: TRBV11-2
size: -
J: TRBJ2-2
D: -
CDR3: CASSSEAGELFF
DNA: TGTGCCAGCAGCTCGGAGGCCGGGGAGCTGTTTTTT

V: TRBV27
size: -
J: TRBJ1-2
D: TRBD1
CDR3: CASSQGQGDYGYTF
DNA: TGTGCCAGCAGCCAAGGACAGGGGGACTATGGCTACACCTTC

V: TRBV5-1
size: -
J: TRBJ1-1
D: -
CDR3: CASSPEPAPSNTEAFF
DNA: TGCGCCAGCAGCCCCGAGCCAGCGCCGTCGAACACTGAAGCTTTCTTT

V: TRBV7-8
size: -
J: TRBJ2-3
D: -
CDR3: CASSSTDPTDTQYF
DNA: TGTGCCAGCAGCTCGACTGACCCCACAGATACGCAGTATTTT

V: TRBV5-1
size: -
J: TRBJ2-2
D: -
CDR3: CASRWGTGELFF
DNA: TGCGCCAGCAGATGGGGCACCGGGGAGCTGTTTTTT

V: TRBV5-1
size: -
J: TRBJ1-2
D: -
CDR3: CASSLATGMGYGYTF
DNA: TGCGCCAGCAGCTTGGCCACAGGGATGGGTTATGGCTACACCTTC

V: TRBV7-2
size: -
J: TRBJ2-7
D: TRBD1
CDR3: CASSLDPTGGYEQYF
DNA: TGTGCCAGCAGCTTAGATCCGACAGGGGGCTACGAGCAGTACTTC

V: TRBV4-1
size: -
J: TRBJ1-1
D: -
CDR3: CASSRKEGNTEAFF
DNA: TGCGCCAGCAGCCGAAAGGAAGGGAACACTGAAGCTTTCTTT

V: TRBV7-9
size: -
J: TRBJ1-1
D: -
CDR3: CASSLVGQGVTEAFF
DNA: TGTGCCAGCAGCTTAGTTGGCCAGGGTGTCACTGAAGCTTTCTTT

V: TRBV5-4
size: -
J: TRBJ2-1
D: -
CDR3: CASSLAVGQENEQFF
DNA: TGTGCCAGCAGCTTGGCGGTTGGACAAGAGAATGAGCAGTTCTTC

V: TRBV21-1
size: -
J: TRBJ1-1
D: -
CDR3: CASSKALKACQTEAFF
DNA: TGTGCCAGCAGCAAAGCCCTAAAAGCATGTCAAACAGAAGCTTTCTTT

V: TRBV5-1
size: -
J: TRBJ1-1
D: TRBD1
CDR3: CASSYSGGPVTEAFF
DNA: TGCGCCAGCAGCTACTCAGGGGGCCCTGTCACTGAAGCTTTCTTT

V: TRBV7-9
size: -
J: TRBJ2-7
D: TRBD2
CDR3: CASSFSGGANNEQYF
DNA: TGTGCCAGCAGCTTTAGCGGGGGGGCCAATAACGAGCAGTACTTC

V: TRBV5-5
size: -
J: TRBJ2-7
D: -
CDR3: CASSVSSGEGSYEQYF
DNA: TGTGCCAGCAGCGTGAGCTCAGGGGAGGGATCCTACGAGCAGTACTTC

V: TRBV5-1
size: -
J: TRBJ2-5
D: TRBD2
CDR3: CASTGGWPWETQYF
DNA: TGCGCCAGCACGGGGGGTTGGCCCTGGGAGACCCAGTACTTC

V: TRBV11-2
size: -
J: TRBJ2-7
D: -
CDR3: CASSPWTVSYEQYF
DNA: TGTGCCAGCAGCCCCTGGACAGTTTCCTACGAGCAGTACTTC

V: TRBV2
size: -
J: TRBJ2-3
D: -
CDR3: CASNRSPTDTQYF
DNA: TGTGCCAGCAATAGGAGCCCCACAGATACGCAGTATTTT

V: TRBV5-6
size: -
J: TRBJ1-6
D: TRBD1
CDR3: CASSLRDRGPLNSPLHF
DNA: TGTGCCAGCAGCTTGAGGGACAGGGGGCCTCTAAATTCACCCCTCCACTTT

V: TRBV4-1
size: -
J: TRBJ2-2
D: -
CDR3: CASSPLKGGGGGELFF
DNA: TGCGCCAGCAGCCCTCTAAAGGGGGGCGGAGGCGGGGAGCTGTTTTTT

V: TRBV6-4
size: -
J: TRBJ2-1
D: TRBD2
CDR3: CASSTSGGRNEQFF
DNA: TGTGCCAGCAGTACTAGCGGGGGCCGGAATGAGCAGTTCTTC

V: TRBV27
size: once
J: TRBJ2-7
D: -
CDR3: CASKMGRNYEQYF
DNA: TGTGCCAGCAAAATGGGACGGAACTACGAGCAGTACTTC

V: TRBV13
size: few
J: TRBJ1-1
D: -
CDR3: CASSLAPGAVNTEAFF
DNA: TGTGCCAGCAGCTTAGCTCCGGGAGCGGTGAACACTGAAGCTTTCTTT

V: TRBV5-1
size: -
J: TRBJ1-4
D: -
CDR3: CASSLESLGQEKLFF
DNA: TGCGCCAGCAGCTTGGAATCCCTGGGACAAGAAAAACTGTTTTTT

V: TRBV19
size: -
J: TRBJ1-1
D: -
CDR3: CASSIVERDEAFF
DNA: TGTGCCAGTAGTATAGTCGAAAGGGATGAAGCTTTCTTT

V: TRBV14
size: -
J: TRBJ2-7
D: -
CDR3: CASSQVGAGIGEQYF
DNA: TGTGCCAGCAGCCAAGTTGGGGCAGGGATCGGCGAGCAGTACTTC